This entry lists 22 T cell receptor beta chains sequenced from one sample in a study of blood T cell repertoires in COVID-19. Some clones are missing from TCRdb's copy, which holds only in-frame ones; the method was immunoSEQ multiplex PCR. The sample has some 70,000 clones, roughly four fifths seen once. Sequenced sample: peripheral blood. Receptors were obtained from a woman in her fifties or sixties with acute or convalescent COVID-19.

The chain couples TRBV5-1 to TRBJ2-1, with D unclear. CDR1 and CDR2 (germline): SGHRS, YFSETQ. V shed 0 bases and J shed 6 bases, with 13 bases lying between them. This CDR3 has 15 residues. DNA of the CDR3: TGCGCCAGCAGCTTGGGAGGAATAGCTGGCAATGAGCAGTTCTTC. Protein sequence: CASSLGGIAGNEQFF.

Here the CDR3 DNA reads TGTGCCAGCAGTTACTTCCCAGGGGAAAAACTGTTTTTT. It codes for CASSYFPGEKLFF. V is TRBV6-5 and J is TRBJ1-4; TRBD1 is a possible D gene (5 bases). Germline values: CDR1 MNHEY, CDR2 SVGAGI. This CDR3 is built from 13 residues. V dropped 1 base and J dropped 8 bases, with 8 bases sitting between them.

The chain joins TRBV6-1 to TRBJ1-6; no firm D call. Per the germline V gene, CDR1 is MNHNS and CDR2 is SASEGT. The CDR3 is 15 residues long. V lost 2 bases, J lost 5 bases, and 10 bases lay in between. CDR3 sequence (DNA): TGTGCCAGCAGTGAAATGGATGCGGATAATTCACCCCTCCACTTT. This codes for CASSEMDADNSPLHF.

The chain is built from TRBV7-2 and TRBJ1-2; 7 nucleotides match TRBD1. V was clipped by 5 bases and J by 7 bases; unmatched bases: 10. The CDR3 loop spans 14 amino acids. CDR1 is SGHTA and CDR2 is FQGNSA in the germline V gene. This CDR3 is CASSAGTAHLGYTF. In DNA form, the CDR3 reads TGTGCCAGCAGCGCCGGGACAGCGCATCTTGGCTACACCTTC.

The chain couples TRBV6-6 to TRBJ2-3, with TRBD2 as a possible D gene (5 bases). Between the trimmed V and J ends, which lost 6 bases and 6 bases, there was a span of 13 bases. The CDR3 contains 13 residues. CDR1 and CDR2 from the germline V gene are MNHNY and SVGAGI (reference sequence). The CDR3 protein is CASSPSLGDTQYF. The DNA of the CDR3 is TGTGCCAGCAGCCCTAGCCTCGGGGATACGCAGTATTTT.

The chain carries TRBV12-3 or TRBV12-4 and TRBJ2-5; 7 bases line up with TRBD1. CDR3 size: 13 residues. The V gene end was trimmed by 2 bases and the J gene end by 10 bases; junction bases not matched to a gene: 7. The CDR3 region has the DNA TGTGCCAGCAGTTTATCGACAGGGAAGATCCAGTACTTC. It specifies CASSLSTGKIQYF.

The J gene is TRBJ2-7, the V gene TRBV6-5; 12 positions match TRBD1. V lost 5 bases, J lost 6 bases, and 8 bases stayed unmatched. The CDR3 has 15 amino acids. CDR1 is MNHEY and CDR2 is SVGAGI in the germline V gene. CDR3 nucleotides: TGTGCCAGCAGTAGGTCCGGGACAGGGGGCGTCGAGCAGTACTTC. Its protein is CASSRSGTGGVEQYF.

The CDR3 nucleotides read TGCGCCAGCAGTGGGGACAGTAGCAATCAGCCCCAGCATTTT. It translates to CASSGDSSNQPQHF. The chain uses TRBV10-2 and TRBJ1-5; 7 bases align to TRBD1. V shed 4 bases and J 0 bases; nucleotides not matched to a gene: 0. Germline values: CDR1 WSHSY, CDR2 SAAADI. CDR3 size: 14 residues.

The chain couples TRBV15 to TRBJ1-6, with D unresolved. Trimming took off 4 bases at V and 6 bases at J, with 4 bases between the two ends. The CDR3 length is 12 residues. Germline V gene sequence: CDR1 LNHNV, CDR2 YYDKDF (reference sequence). CDR3 region: CATSTTNSPLHF. The CDR3 DNA sequence: TGTGCCACCAGCACTACTAATTCACCCCTCCACTTT.

The CDR3 protein is CASSQGREPLHF. CDR3 coding DNA: TGTGCCAGCAGCCAAGGAAGGGAGCCCCTCCACTTT. The V gene is TRBV14, the J gene TRBJ1-6, with D unresolved. V was pared by 1 base and J by 13 bases, with 8 bases between. This CDR3 is 12 amino acids long. Germline V gives CDR1 SGHDN, CDR2 FVKESK.

This clone was detected only once. This chain connects TRBV5-1 to TRBJ1-1; TRBD1 aligns across 9 bases. Germline V CDR1 and CDR2: SGHRS, YFSETQ. V was pared by 7 bases and J by 4 bases, with 5 bases of the junction left unmatched. The CDR3 covers 13 residues. CDR3 sequence: CASGRDRATEAFF. The DNA of the CDR3 is TGCGCCAGCGGTAGGGACAGGGCCACTGAAGCTTTCTTT.

The genes are TRBV5-5 and TRBJ2-5; D gene unclear. With 0 bases removed from V and 0 bases from J, the gap between germline ends came to 6 bases. Germline V lookup: CDR1 SGHKS, CDR2 YYEKEE (reference sequence). CDR3 length equals 14 residues. This CDR3 reads CASSLGVYQETQYF. CDR3 coding DNA: TGTGCCAGCAGCTTGGGAGTGTACCAAGAGACCCAGTACTTC. Full variable domain (missing parts from reference TRBV5-5 and TRBJ2-5): DAGVTQSPTHLIKTRGQQVTLRCSPISGHKSVSWYQQVLGQGPQFIFQYYEKEERGRGNFPDRFSARQFPNYSSELNVNALLLGDSALYLCASSLGVYQETQYFGPGTRLLVL.

This chain uses TRBV5-4 with TRBJ2-5; 14 bases are a match to TRBD2. The CDR3 is 15 residues long. From germline, CDR1 is SGHNT and CDR2 YYREEE (reference sequence). With V trimmed by 3 bases and J by 4 bases, 2 bases remained unmatched. CDR3 coding DNA: TGTGCCAGCAGCTCGGGACTAGCGGGGGCAGAGACCCAGTACTTC. Translating it yields CASSSGLAGAETQYF. The variable domain in full, with the rest retrieved from reference TRBV5-4 and TRBJ2-5, is ETGVTQSPTHLIKTRGQQVTLRCSSQSGHNTVSWYQQALGQGPQFIFQYYREEENGRGNFPPRFSGLQFPNYSSELNVNALELDDSALYLCASSSGLAGAETQYFGPGTRLLVL.

The J gene is TRBJ2-1, the V gene TRBV7-6, with TRBD2 identical over 9 bases. The CDR3 consists of 18 residues. With V trimmed by 1 base and J by 10 bases, 17 bases remained unmatched. Germline CDR1 is SGHVS and CDR2 is FNYEAQ. The DNA of the CDR3 is TGTGCCAGCAGCTTAGTTCTCCTAGCGGGGAGTGCTTCCGGGGAGCAGTTCTTC. It codes for CASSLVLLAGSASGEQFF. Filled out from reference TRBV7-6 and TRBJ2-1, the complete variable domain reads GAGVSQSPRYKVTKRGQDVALRCDPISGHVSLYWYRQALGQGPEFLTYFNYEAQQDKSGLPNDRFSAERPEGSISTLTIQRTEQRDSAMYRCASSLVLLAGSASGEQFFGPGTRLTVL.

This clone has more than one count but fewer than ten. The rearrangement links TRBV7-9 to TRBJ1-2; possibly TRBD1 for D (5 bases). The germline V and J ends were trimmed by 0 bases and 2 bases, with 10 bases remaining between them. The germline V gene encodes CDR1 SEHNR and CDR2 FQNEAQ (reference sequence). The CDR3 covers 15 residues. The CDR3 spells CASSLAAYRNYGYTF. Here the CDR3 DNA reads TGTGCCAGCAGCTTAGCGGCATACAGGAACTATGGCTACACCTTC.

V gene TRBV20-1 combines with J gene TRBJ2-5, with D tentatively TRBD2 (5 bases). Germline CDR1 DFQATT, CDR2 SNEGSKA (reference sequence). The length of the CDR3 is 12 residues. The germline V and J ends were trimmed by 3 bases and 2 bases, with 7 bases remaining between them. This chain's CDR3 is CSASGGQETQYF. As DNA, the CDR3 is TGCAGTGCTAGTGGAGGACAAGAGACCCAGTACTTC.

The V call is TRBV5-1, the J call TRBJ1-6, with D unclear. The CDR3 extends over 13 amino acids. The germline gives CDR1 SGHRS, CDR2 YFSETQ. Trimming took 0 bases from V and 9 from J, leaving 7 bases between them. The chain's CDR3 is CASSLERGSPLHF. DNA for the CDR3: TGCGCCAGCAGCTTGGAACGGGGTTCACCCCTCCACTTT.

This rearrangement joins TRBV5-1 to TRBJ2-1, with 11 nucleotides matching TRBD2. Germline CDR1 and CDR2: SGHRS and YFSETQ. The CDR3 sequence is 15 residues long. J gave up 15 bases and V 3 bases, and 14 bases lay outside the gene matches. CDR3 sequence: CASSSVAGGPGHPFF. The CDR3 coding sequence is TGCGCCAGCAGCTCCGTAGCGGGGGGGCCAGGTCATCCGTTCTTC.

The rearrangement joins TRBV5-1 to TRBJ1-6; 7 nucleotides align to TRBD1. CDR3 length: 18 amino acids. J gave up 6 bases and V 5 bases, and 17 bases lay outside the gene matches. Per the germline V gene, CDR1 is SGHRS and CDR2 is YFSETQ. In nucleotides, the CDR3 is TGCGCCAGCAGTTCCCGTGCTTTGACAGGGACCAGTAATTCACCCCTCCACTTT. Translation gives CASSSRALTGTSNSPLHF.

The chain combines TRBV11-1 with TRBJ2-7; D is ambiguous. This CDR3 is built from 13 residues. Per the germline V gene, CDR1 is SGHAT and CDR2 is FQDESV (reference sequence). Trimming cost V 1 base and J 6 bases, with 10 bases left between them. DNA for the CDR3: TGTGCCAGCAGCTTAGTCGCCGGGTTCGAGCAGTACTTC. Translated, it gives CASSLVAGFEQYF.

In this sample, this clone turned up a few times. The chain combines TRBV19 with TRBJ2-1, with 8 bases lining up with TRBD2. Trimming removed 0 bases from V and 4 bases from J; junction bases left unmatched: 11. Germline V gene sequence: CDR1 LNHDA, CDR2 SQIVND (reference sequence). The CDR3 has 18 amino acids. The CDR3 DNA sequence: TGTGCCAGTAGTATAGATGGGCCAGGGAGCGGGGGTTACAATGAGCAGTTCTTC. Its protein is CASSIDGPGSGGYNEQFF.

The chain combines TRBV29-1 with TRBJ2-3, with no clear D. The CDR3 length is 11 residues. Germline values: CDR1 SQVTM, CDR2 ANQGSEA. V was pared by 5 bases and J by 0 bases, with 3 bases between. CDR3 loop: CSVTSTDTQYF. The DNA for the CDR3 is TGCAGCGTTACTAGCACAGATACGCAGTATTTT.